The present entry profiles one TCR beta chain with its context. Its antigen remains unknown. This sample was included in a study of CD8+ T cells in alopecia areata. General study findings and limits: Lesional scalp exceeded normal scalp in clonality, especially in alopecia totalis/universalis.

This CDR3 spans 16 amino acids. Trimming shortened V by 5 bases and J by 2 bases, and 18 bases separated the two germline ends. CDR1 is SGHAT, CDR2 FQNNGV, per germline. RNA was isolated and reverse transcribed to cDNA, the sequencing template. Produced via immunoSEQ multiplex PCR; TCRdb's table is partial and in-frame only. Among about 160,000 clones, 75% to 90% were seen once, and the ten largest hold roughly 15%. This TCR was sampled from a human donor with alopecia areata. The source material was CD8+ T cells sorted from blood, sampled at week 0. This chain uses TRBV11-2 with TRBJ2-5, with D perhaps assigned TRBD1 or TRBD2 (5 bases each). CDR3 sequence (DNA): TGTGCCAGCAGCCGGGGTCAGGGTTGGGGACAAGAGACCCAGTACTTC. Protein: CASSRGQGWGQETQYF.